These T cell receptor beta chains were read from a single sample in a study of response to subunit inactivated influenza vaccine. In TCRdb, the RT-PCR reads were re-called with MiXCR into one record per CDR3 protein. This table has more than 200,000 distinct CDR3 sequences, 10% to 15% appearing once. The source material was non-naive T cells sorted from PBMCs, sampled 14 days before vaccination. The receptors here all came from a middle-aged man who received an inactivated influenza vaccine. Each CDR3 is given with its conserved first and last residue. The D gene is left open where the match is weak. Clone size is stated in some rows and not others, as once, few, many or a class when expanded.

TRBJ2-1	TRBV11-2	NA	few	TGTGCCAGCAGTTCAGGGTACTCTGGTGAGCAGTTCTTC	CASSSGYSGEQFF
TRBJ2-7	TRBV28	NA	NA	TGTGCCAGCACGGACCGATACTACGAGCAGTACTTC	CASTDRYYEQYF
TRBJ2-3	TRBV5-1	NA	few	TGCGCCAGCAGCTTGGCATGGGGAGGCAGGACAGATACGCAGTATTTT	CASSLAWGGRTDTQYF
TRBJ2-7	TRBV30	NA	few	TGTGCCTGGAGTGCGGGGATTTTCGAGCAGTACTTC	CAWSAGIFEQYF
TRBJ2-7	TRBV6-5	TRBD1	few	TGTGCCAGCAGTTACTCGTGGACAGGGGGCTACGAGCAGTACTTC	CASSYSWTGGYEQYF
TRBJ2-5	TRBV27	NA	NA	NA	CASSSSSMLGTPQYF
TRBJ2-1	TRBV25-1	NA	few	TGTGCCAGCAGCAGGGGACCCCTAATTCAGTTCTTC	CASSRGPLIQFF
TRBJ2-7	TRBV6-1	TRBD1	few	TGTGCCAGCAGTGTACAGGGGACCAGGGACCACGAGCAGTACTTC	CASSVQGTRDHEQYF
TRBJ1-3	TRBV11-2	TRBD1	few	TGTGCCAGCACCGTTAACCCCCCGGGACAGGGGTCCGGAAACACCATATATTTT	CASTVNPPGQGSGNTIYF
TRBJ2-7	TRBV4-1	TRBD1	many	TGCGCCAGCAGCCAATGGACAGGGAGGAACGAGCAGTACTTC	CASSQWTGRNEQYF
TRBJ2-2	TRBV28	NA	NA	TGTGCCAGCAGTAAACTCAGGAACACCGGGGAGCTGTTTTTT	CASSKLRNTGELFF
TRBJ2-3	TRBV4-3	TRBD2	few	TGCGCCAGCAGCCAAGACGGCGGGCTAGCGGGGGGAGCAGATACGCAGTATTTT	CASSQDGGLAGGADTQYF
TRBJ2-1	TRBV20-1	TRBD1	few	TGCAGTGCCAGACGGGGACAGGGTATCAATGAGCAGTTCTTC	CSARRGQGINEQFF
TRBJ2-7	TRBV20-1	NA	NA	TGCAGTGCTGAGTCGGCCCAGACTTTCTACGAGCAGTACTTC	CSAESAQTFYEQYF
TRBJ2-1	TRBV6-2/TRBV6-3	TRBD2	few	TGTGCCAGCAGTGGACTAGCCGATGAGCAGTTCTTC	CASSGLADEQFF
TRBJ2-5	TRBV4-3	NA	NA	TGCGCCAGCAGCCAAGAACCCTTTACAGGGGGGGGTCGGGAGACCCAGTACTTC	CASSQEPFTGGGRETQYF
TRBJ1-1	TRBV18	NA	few	TGTGCCAGCCGAAGCCAGAGAGACACTGAAGCTTTCTTT	CASRSQRDTEAFF
TRBJ2-5	TRBV19	TRBD1	many	TGTGCCAGTAGTCCCACACACAGGGGGCTGGCCCAAGAGACCCAGTACTTC	CASSPTHRGLAQETQYF
TRBJ2-7	TRBV28	TRBD2	many	TGTGCCAGCAAAACCCCGGGGGGAAGGTACGAGCAGTACTTC	CASKTPGGRYEQYF
TRBJ2-3	TRBV5-1	NA	NA	TGCGCCAGCAGCCTGGGGGGTGACAGCACAGATACGCAGTATTTT	CASSLGGDSTDTQYF
TRBJ2-1	TRBV20-1	NA	NA	TGCAGTGCTAGAGATCCCGGGAGAGCGTACTCCTACAATGAGCAGTTCTTC	CSARDPGRAYSYNEQFF
TRBJ2-5	TRBV5-1	TRBD2	NA	TGCGCCAGCAGCTGGGGGACTAGCGGGAGATTAGAGACCCAGTACTTC	CASSWGTSGRLETQYF
TRBJ2-3	TRBV15	NA	NA	TGTGCCACCAGCAGAGGTGGGGACAGCACAGATACGCAGTATTTT	CATSRGGDSTDTQYF
TRBJ2-1	TRBV6-2/TRBV6-3	NA	few	TGTGCCAGCAGTTACTCCCTAGATGCTGATGAGCAGTTCTTC	CASSYSLDADEQFF
TRBJ1-1	TRBV10-3	NA	few	TGTGCCATCAGTGAAAAGGAGATGAACACTGAAGCTTTCTTT	CAISEKEMNTEAFF
TRBJ1-1	TRBV7-2	NA	NA	TGTGCCAGCAGCTCCCGGACCCCCCCGGCTTTCTTT	CASSSRTPPAFF
TRBJ2-1	TRBV4-1	NA	NA	TGCGCCAGCAGCCAAGATATGAGTGAGCAGTTCTTC	CASSQDMSEQFF
TRBJ2-3	TRBV4-1	TRBD2	NA	TGCGCCAGCAGCCAAGCTTTGCGGGGGGGCACAGATACGCAGTATTTT	CASSQALRGGTDTQYF
TRBJ2-3	TRBV6-1	TRBD2	few	TGTGCCAGCCCCGCGGGAGGGGGCACAGATACGCAGTATTTT	CASPAGGGTDTQYF
TRBJ1-1	TRBV12-3/TRBV12-4	TRBD1	many	TGTGCCAGCACCCAGAGGCCCGGGACAGAACAAGCTTTCTTT	CASTQRPGTEQAFF